The source of this T cell receptor beta chain is a study of T cell responses to AZD1222 COVID-19 vaccine. Whole-study context: The study pooled second doses at about 4 or about 12 weeks. Whole-study results and caveats: Without day 14 samples, only post-peak T cell repertoires were studied. Along spike, vaccine-associated CD4 TCRs were found throughout, with dominance at 160-218 and 743-854.

The CDR3 has 9 amino acids. Germline V CDR1 and CDR2: MRHNA, SNTAGT. Concerning this clone: Its antigen is undetermined. An end of the junction does not agree with germline; a read error may underlie this.

Only in-frame clones appear in the TCRdb table, and some are missing; sequencing was by immunoSEQ multiplex PCR. Of 180,000 or so clones listed, 94% are singletons. This chain uses TRBV6-4 with TRBJ1-4; no firm D call. This TCR was recovered from an adult in good health. The sequencing used peripheral blood, collected on day 0 of AZD1222 vaccination. CDR3 loop: CGRRGKLFF. DNA for the CDR3: TGCGGGCGGCGCGGAAAACTGTTTTTT.